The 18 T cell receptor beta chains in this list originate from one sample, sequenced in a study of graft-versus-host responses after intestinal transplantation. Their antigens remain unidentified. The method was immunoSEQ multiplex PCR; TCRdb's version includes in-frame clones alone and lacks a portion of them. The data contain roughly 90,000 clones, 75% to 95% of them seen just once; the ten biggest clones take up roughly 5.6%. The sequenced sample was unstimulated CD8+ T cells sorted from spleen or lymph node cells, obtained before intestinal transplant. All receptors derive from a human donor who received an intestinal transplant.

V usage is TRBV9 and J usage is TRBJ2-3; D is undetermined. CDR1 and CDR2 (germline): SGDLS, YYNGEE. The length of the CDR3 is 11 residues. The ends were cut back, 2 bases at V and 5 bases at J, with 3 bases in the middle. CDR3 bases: TGTGCCAGCAGCGTTAAAGATACGCAGTATTTT. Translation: CASSVKDTQYF.

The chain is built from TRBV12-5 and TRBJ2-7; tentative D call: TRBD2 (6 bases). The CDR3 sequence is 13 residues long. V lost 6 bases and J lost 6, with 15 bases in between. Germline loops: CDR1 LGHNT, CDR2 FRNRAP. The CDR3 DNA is TGTGCTAGTGGCGGGAGTGGGTTTTTCGAGCAGTACTTC. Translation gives CASGGSGFFEQYF.

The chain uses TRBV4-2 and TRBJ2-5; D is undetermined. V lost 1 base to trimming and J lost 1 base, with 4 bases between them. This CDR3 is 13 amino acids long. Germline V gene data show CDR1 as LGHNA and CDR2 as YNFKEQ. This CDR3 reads CASSQGVQETQYF. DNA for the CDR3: TGTGCCAGCAGCCAAGGGGTCCAAGAGACCCAGTACTTC.

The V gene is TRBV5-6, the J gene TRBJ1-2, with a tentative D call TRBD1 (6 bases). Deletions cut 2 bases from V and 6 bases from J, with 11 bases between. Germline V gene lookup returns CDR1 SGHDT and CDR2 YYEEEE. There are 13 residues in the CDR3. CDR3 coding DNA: TGTGCCAGCAGCTTCAGTCAGGGGCATGGCTACACCTTC. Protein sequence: CASSFSQGHGYTF.

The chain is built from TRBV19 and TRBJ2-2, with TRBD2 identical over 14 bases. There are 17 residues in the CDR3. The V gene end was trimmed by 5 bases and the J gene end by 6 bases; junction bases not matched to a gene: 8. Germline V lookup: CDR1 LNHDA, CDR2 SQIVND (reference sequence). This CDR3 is CASSSGTSGRLAGELFF. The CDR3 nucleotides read TGTGCCAGTAGTTCCGGGACTAGCGGGAGACTGGCCGGGGAGCTGTTTTTT.

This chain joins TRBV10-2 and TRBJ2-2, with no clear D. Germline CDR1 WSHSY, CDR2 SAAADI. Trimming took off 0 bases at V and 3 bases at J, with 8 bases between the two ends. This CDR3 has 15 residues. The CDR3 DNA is TGCGCCAGCAGTGAGTCCCCATATGACACCGGGGAGCTGTTTTTT. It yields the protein CASSESPYDTGELFF.

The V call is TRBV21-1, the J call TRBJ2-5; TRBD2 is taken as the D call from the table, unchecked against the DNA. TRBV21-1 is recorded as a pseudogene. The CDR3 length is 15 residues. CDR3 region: CASSIKREGPETQYF. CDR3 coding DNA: TGTGCCAGCAGCATTAAGCGGGAGGGCCCCGAGACCCAGTACTTC.

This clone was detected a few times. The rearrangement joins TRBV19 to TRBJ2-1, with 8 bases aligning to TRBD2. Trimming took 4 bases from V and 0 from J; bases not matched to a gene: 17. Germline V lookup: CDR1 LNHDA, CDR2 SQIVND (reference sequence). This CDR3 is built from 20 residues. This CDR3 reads CASSTPPGLAPPSSYNEQFF. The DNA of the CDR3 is TGTGCCAGTAGTACCCCCCCCGGACTAGCACCACCGAGCTCCTACAATGAGCAGTTCTTC.

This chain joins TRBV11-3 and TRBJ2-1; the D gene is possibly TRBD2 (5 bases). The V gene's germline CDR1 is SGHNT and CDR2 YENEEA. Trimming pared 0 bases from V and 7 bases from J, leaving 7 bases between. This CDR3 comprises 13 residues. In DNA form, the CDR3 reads TGTGCCAGCAGCTTAGATACGGGAAATGAGCAGTTCTTC. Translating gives CASSLDTGNEQFF.

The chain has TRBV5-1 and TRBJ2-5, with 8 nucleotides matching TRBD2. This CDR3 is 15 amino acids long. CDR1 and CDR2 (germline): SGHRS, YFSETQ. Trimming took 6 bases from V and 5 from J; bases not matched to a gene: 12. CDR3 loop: CASTQRGILGETQYF. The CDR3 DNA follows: TGCGCCAGCACCCAGCGGGGGATTTTGGGGGAGACCCAGTACTTC. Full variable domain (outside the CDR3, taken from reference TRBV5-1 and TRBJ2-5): KAGVTQTPRYLIKTRGQQVTLSCSPISGHRSVSWYQQTPGQGLQFLFEYFSETQRNKGNFPGRFSGRQFSNSRSEMNVSTLELGDSALYLCASTQRGILGETQYFGPGTRLLVL.

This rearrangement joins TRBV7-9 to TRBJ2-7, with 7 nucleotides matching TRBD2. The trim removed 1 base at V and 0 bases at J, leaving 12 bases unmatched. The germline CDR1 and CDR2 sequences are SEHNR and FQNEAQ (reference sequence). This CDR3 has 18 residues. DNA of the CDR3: TGTGCCAGCAGCTTAGGGGACTACGATTTACCCGTCTCCTACGAGCAGTACTTC. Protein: CASSLGDYDLPVSYEQYF.

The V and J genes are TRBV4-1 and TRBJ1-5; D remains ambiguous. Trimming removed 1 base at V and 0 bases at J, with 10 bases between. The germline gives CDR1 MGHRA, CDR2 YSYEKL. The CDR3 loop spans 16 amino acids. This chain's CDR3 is CASSQGGSYSNQPQHF. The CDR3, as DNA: TGCGCCAGCAGCCAAGGAGGATCCTATAGCAATCAGCCCCAGCATTTT.

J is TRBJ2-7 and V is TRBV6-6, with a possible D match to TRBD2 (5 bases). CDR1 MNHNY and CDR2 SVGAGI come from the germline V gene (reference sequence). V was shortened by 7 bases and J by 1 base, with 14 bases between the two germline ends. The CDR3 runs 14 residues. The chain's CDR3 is CASTKADGSYEQYF. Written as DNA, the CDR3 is TGTGCCAGCACCAAAGCGGACGGGTCCTACGAGCAGTACTTC.

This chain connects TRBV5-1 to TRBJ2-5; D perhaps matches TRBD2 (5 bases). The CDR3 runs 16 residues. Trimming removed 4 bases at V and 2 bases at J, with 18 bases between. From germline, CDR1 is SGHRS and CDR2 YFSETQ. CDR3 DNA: TGCGCCAGCAGCAAACCGGACTTCGGGGTTCAAGAGACCCAGTACTTC. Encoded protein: CASSKPDFGVQETQYF.

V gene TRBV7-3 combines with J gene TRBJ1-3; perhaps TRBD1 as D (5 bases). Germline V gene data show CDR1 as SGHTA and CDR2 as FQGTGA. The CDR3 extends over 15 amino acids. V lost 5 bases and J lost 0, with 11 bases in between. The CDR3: CASSPKTVSGNTIYF. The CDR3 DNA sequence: TGTGCCAGCAGCCCTAAGACAGTCTCTGGAAACACCATATATTTT.

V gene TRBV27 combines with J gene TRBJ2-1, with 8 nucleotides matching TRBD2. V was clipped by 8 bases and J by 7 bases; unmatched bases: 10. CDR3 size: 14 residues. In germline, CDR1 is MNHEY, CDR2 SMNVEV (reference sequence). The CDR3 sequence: CASGPLREGNEQFF. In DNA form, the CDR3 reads TGTGCCAGCGGTCCGCTACGGGAGGGGAATGAGCAGTTCTTC.

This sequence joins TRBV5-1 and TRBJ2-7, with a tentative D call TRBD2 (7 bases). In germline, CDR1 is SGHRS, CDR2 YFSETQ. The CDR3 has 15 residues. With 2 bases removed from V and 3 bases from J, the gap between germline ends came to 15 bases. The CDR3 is CASSFREGVVYEQYF. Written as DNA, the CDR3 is TGCGCCAGCAGCTTCAGGGAGGGGGTGGTCTACGAGCAGTACTTC.

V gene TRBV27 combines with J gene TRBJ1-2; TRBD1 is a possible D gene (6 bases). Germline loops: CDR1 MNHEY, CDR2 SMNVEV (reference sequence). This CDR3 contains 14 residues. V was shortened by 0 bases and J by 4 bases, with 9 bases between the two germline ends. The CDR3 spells CASSLSPGAYGYTF. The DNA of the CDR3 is TGTGCCAGCAGTTTATCGCCAGGGGCCTATGGCTACACCTTC.